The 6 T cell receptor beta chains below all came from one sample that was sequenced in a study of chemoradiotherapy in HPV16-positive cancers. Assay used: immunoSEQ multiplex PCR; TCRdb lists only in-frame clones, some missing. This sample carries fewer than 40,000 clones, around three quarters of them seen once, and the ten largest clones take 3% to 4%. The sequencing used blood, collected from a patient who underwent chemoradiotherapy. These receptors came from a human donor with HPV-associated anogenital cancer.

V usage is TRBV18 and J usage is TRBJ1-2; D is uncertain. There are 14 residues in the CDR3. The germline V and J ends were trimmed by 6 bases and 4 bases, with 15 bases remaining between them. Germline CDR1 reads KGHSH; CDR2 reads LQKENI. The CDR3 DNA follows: TGTGCCAGCTCCCCGCGGAGCGACTCCTATGGCTACACCTTC. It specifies CASSPRSDSYGYTF.

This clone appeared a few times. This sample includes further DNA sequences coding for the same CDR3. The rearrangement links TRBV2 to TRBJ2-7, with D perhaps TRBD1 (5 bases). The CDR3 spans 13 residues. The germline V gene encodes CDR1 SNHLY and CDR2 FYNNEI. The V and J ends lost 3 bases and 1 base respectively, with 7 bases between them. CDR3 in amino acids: CASSEQGSYEQYF. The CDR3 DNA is TGTGCCAGCAGTGAGCAGGGTTCCTACGAGCAGTACTTC.

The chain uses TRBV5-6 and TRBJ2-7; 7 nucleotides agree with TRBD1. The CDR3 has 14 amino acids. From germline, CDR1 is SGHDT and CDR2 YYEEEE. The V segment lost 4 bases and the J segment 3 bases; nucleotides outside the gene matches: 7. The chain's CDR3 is CASSLPGQRYEQYF. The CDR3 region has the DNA TGTGCCAGCAGCCTCCCGGGACAGCGCTACGAGCAGTACTTC.

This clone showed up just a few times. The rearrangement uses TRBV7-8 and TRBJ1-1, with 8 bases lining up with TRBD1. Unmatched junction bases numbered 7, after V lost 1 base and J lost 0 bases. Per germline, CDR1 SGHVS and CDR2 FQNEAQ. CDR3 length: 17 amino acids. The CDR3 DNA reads TGTGCCAGCAGCTTAGAGGCAGGGGGCATATTGAACACTGAAGCTTTCTTT. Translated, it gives CASSLEAGGILNTEAFF.

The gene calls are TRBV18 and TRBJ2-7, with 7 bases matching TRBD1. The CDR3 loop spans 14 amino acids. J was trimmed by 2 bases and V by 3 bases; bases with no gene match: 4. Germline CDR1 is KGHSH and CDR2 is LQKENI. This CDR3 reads CASSPDRSTYEQYF. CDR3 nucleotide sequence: TGTGCCAGCTCACCGGACAGGTCGACCTACGAGCAGTACTTC.

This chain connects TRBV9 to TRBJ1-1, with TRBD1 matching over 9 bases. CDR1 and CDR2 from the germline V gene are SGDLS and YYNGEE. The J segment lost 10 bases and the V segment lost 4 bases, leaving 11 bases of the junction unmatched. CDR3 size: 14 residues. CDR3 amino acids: CASSPYTGGAGAFF. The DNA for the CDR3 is TGTGCCAGCAGCCCCTATACAGGGGGCGCGGGAGCTTTCTTT.